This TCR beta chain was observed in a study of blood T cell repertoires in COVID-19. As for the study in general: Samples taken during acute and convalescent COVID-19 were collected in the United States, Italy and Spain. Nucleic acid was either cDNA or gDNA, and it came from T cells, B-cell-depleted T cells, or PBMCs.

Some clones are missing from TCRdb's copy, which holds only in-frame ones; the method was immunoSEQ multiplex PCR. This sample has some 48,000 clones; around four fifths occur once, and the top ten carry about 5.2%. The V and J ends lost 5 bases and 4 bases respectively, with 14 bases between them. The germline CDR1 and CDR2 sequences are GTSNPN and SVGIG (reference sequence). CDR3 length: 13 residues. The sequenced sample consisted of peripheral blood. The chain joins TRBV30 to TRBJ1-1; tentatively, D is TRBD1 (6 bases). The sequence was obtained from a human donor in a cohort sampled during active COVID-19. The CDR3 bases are TGTGCCTGGCAAGAACAGGGAATCACTGAAGCTTTCTTT. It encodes CAWQEQGITEAFF.